The rows below give T cell receptor beta chains drawn from one sample of a study of shared clonotypes between healthy human individuals. The repertoire was sequenced with immunoSEQ multiplex PCR; TCRdb's copy has only in-frame clones and lacks some. The sample carries under 1,100,000 clones, about 74% recorded once. The specimen sequenced was memory CD4+ T cells sorted from blood. The receptor set was obtained from a young man in good health. Each CDR3 is given with its conserved first and last residue. The D gene is left open where the match is weak. Clone size is stated in some rows and not others, as once, few, many or a class when expanded.

clone size	J gene	V gene	D gene	CDR3 DNA	CDR3 protein
.	TRBJ2-5	TRBV5-4	.	TGTGCCAGCAGCTCCGCCAACCGAGCGGGTGTGGAGACCCAGTACTTC	CASSSANRAGVETQYF
.	TRBJ2-3	TRBV11-2	TRBD2	TGTGCCAGCAGCCGGGGGGGCCCACAGGCTACGCAGTATTTT	CASSRGGPQATQYF
.	TRBJ2-7	TRBV5-4	TRBD2	TGTGCCAGCAGCCCGGGACTAGCGGTAGCCTACGAGCAGTACTTC	CASSPGLAVAYEQYF
.	TRBJ1-3	TRBV19	.	TGTGCCAGTGAACCGGGCACCGGTAGAGGAAACACCATATATTTT	CASEPGTGRGNTIYF
.	TRBJ2-5	TRBV5-1	TRBD2	TGCGCCAGCAGCAAGCAGCCGGGACTAGCGGGCCCAGGGACAACAGTGGTGGAAGAGACCCAGTACTTC	CASSKQPGLAGPGTTVVEETQYF
.	TRBJ1-5	TRBV7-8	TRBD1	TGTGCCAGCACCCAGGGACAGGGGAATCAGCCCCAGCATTTT	CASTQGQGNQPQHF
.	TRBJ2-7	TRBV1	.	TGCACCAGCAGCCAATCGCGGCTGCCTTACGAGCAGTACTTC	CTSSQSRLPYEQYF
once	TRBJ2-7	TRBV5-1	.	TGCGCCAGCAGCTTGGATCAGGGGGGGACCTACGAGCAGTACTTC	CASSLDQGGTYEQYF
.	TRBJ1-3	TRBV6-6	.	TGTGCCAGCACCCAAATGAGCTCTGGAAACACCATATATTTT	CASTQMSSGNTIYF
.	TRBJ2-2	TRBV11-3	TRBD2	TGTGCCAGCACCTCTGCCGGGACTAGCGGCACCGGGGAGCTGTTTTTT	CASTSAGTSGTGELFF
.	TRBJ1-3	TRBV11-2	TRBD1	TGTGCCAGCAGCTTGCGACAGGGGATCTCTGGAAACACCATATATTTT	CASSLRQGISGNTIYF
once	TRBJ1-6	TRBV5-1	.	TGCGCCAGCAGCTTGGTAGACTCACCCCTCCACTTT	CASSLVDSPLHF
.	TRBJ1-2	TRBV7-9	.	TGTGCCAGCAGCTCCATCTTACCCGAGAACAGGTGGAAGTATGGCTACACCTTC	CASSSILPENRWKYGYTF
.	TRBJ2-1	TRBV6-4	TRBD2	TGTGCCAGCAGTTTCGGGACTAGCGGGGCCTACAATGAGCAGTTCTTC	CASSFGTSGAYNEQFF
.	TRBJ1-5	TRBV19	.	TGTGCCAGTAGCCAGACGGTTGGGTCAAATCAGCCCCAGCATTTT	CASSQTVGSNQPQHF
.	TRBJ2-7	TRBV28	.	TGTGCCAGCAGTGGCGGCAGGGGCTACGAGCAGTACTTC	CASSGGRGYEQYF
.	TRBJ2-7	TRBV25-1	.	TGTGCCAGCAAGAGGGCAGGGGAGCAGTACTTC	CASKRAGEQYF
.	TRBJ1-3	TRBV2	.	TGTGCCAGCACCCCACAGGGAAGTGGAAACACCATATATTTT	CASTPQGSGNTIYF
.	TRBJ2-6	TRBV14	.	TGTGCCAGCAGCCAAGTTAGGTACTCTGGGGCCAACGTCCTGACTTTC	CASSQVRYSGANVLTF
few	TRBJ1-1	TRBV7-9	.	TGTGCCAGCAGCTCGGGCGCGGGGGCTTTCTTT	CASSSGAGAFF
.	TRBJ2-7	TRBV7-6	.	TGTGCCAGCAGCTTAAAGGGCGGGTCTAGGTCCTACGAGCAGTACTTC	CASSLKGGSRSYEQYF
.	TRBJ1-4	TRBV5-1	.	TGCGCCAGCAGCCCGGAAGGGTTGACAGGAGTTAATGAAAAACTGTTTTTT	CASSPEGLTGVNEKLFF
once	TRBJ2-7	TRBV16	.	TGTGCCAGCAGCCGGGGCGCGGAAGTCTACGAGCAGTACTTC	CASSRGAEVYEQYF
.	TRBJ1-2	TRBV6-1	.	TGTGCCAGCTCCTCGACGCTTAACTATGGCTACACCTTC	CASSSTLNYGYTF
.	TRBJ1-3	TRBV30	.	TGTGCCTGGAGACCGGGGTCCTCTGGAAACACCATATATTTT	CAWRPGSSGNTIYF
.	TRBJ2-3	TRBV9	TRBD2	TGTGCCAGCAGCCCCCCCGGGACTAGTAAAGATACGCAGTATTTT	CASSPPGTSKDTQYF
few	TRBJ2-5	TRBV5-4	.	TGTGCCAGCAGCCACCCGGGATCCCAAGGCGAGACCCAGTACTTC	CASSHPGSQGETQYF
few	TRBJ2-7	TRBV2	.	TGTGCCAGCAGTGAAAGGGTTGTCGGCGAGCAGTACTTC	CASSERVVGEQYF
.	TRBJ1-2	TRBV4-3	.	TGCGCCAGCAGCCAAGATGGCCGGGTTCCATCCTATGGCTACACCTTC	CASSQDGRVPSYGYTF
.	TRBJ2-4	TRBV5-6	.	TGTGCCAGCAGCTTCCCAGACCTAAGGGGGAACATTCAGTACTTC	CASSFPDLRGNIQYF
.	TRBJ2-1	TRBV18	.	TGTGCCAGCTCACCACGCTCCCAGGGGGGATTGCGCAATGAGCAGTTCTTC	CASSPRSQGGLRNEQFF
.	TRBJ2-1	TRBV6-4	TRBD2	TGTGCCAGCAGTGCCCAGCGGGGCAATGAGCAGTTCTTC	CASSAQRGNEQFF
.	TRBJ1-1	TRBV19	.	TGTGCCAGTAGTATCACATGGACGAACACTGAAGCTTTCTTT	CASSITWTNTEAFF
.	TRBJ2-5	TRBV7-6	.	TGTGCCAGCAGCTTTGCGGCTGACGGGGAGACCCAGTACTTC	CASSFAADGETQYF
.	TRBJ2-5	TRBV18	.	TGTGCCAGCTCCCGTAGGGGATTCGGAGAGACCCAGTACTTC	CASSRRGFGETQYF
once	TRBJ2-2	TRBV4-1	TRBD2	TGCGCCAGCAGCCCTCTGGCGGGGGGCGTATCCGGGGAGCTGTTTTTT	CASSPLAGGVSGELFF
.	TRBJ2-3	TRBV2	TRBD2	TGTGCCAGCAGTGGCCTAGCGGGGGGTACAGATACGCAGTATTTT	CASSGLAGGTDTQYF
.	TRBJ2-7	TRBV30	.	TGTGCCTGGAGTAAGGGGACCTACGAGCAGTACTTC	CAWSKGTYEQYF
.	TRBJ2-2	TRBV29-1	.	TGCAGCGCCCGGGACTGGCAGAACACCGGGGAGCTGTTTTTT	CSARDWQNTGELFF
once	TRBJ2-7	TRBV7-6	.	TGTGCCAGCAGCTCGTCACAGCGTCGCGAGCAGTACTTC	CASSSSQRREQYF
.	TRBJ2-7	TRBV7-9	TRBD2	TGTGCCAGCAGCTCACTAAACCTAGCGGGAGTCGGTTACGAGCAGTACTTC	CASSSLNLAGVGYEQYF
.	TRBJ1-4	TRBV28	.	TGTGCCAGCAGTTTATTGGCAGGTCCAAATGAAAAACTGTTTTTT	CASSLLAGPNEKLFF
.	TRBJ1-4	TRBV5-6	.	TGTGCCAGCAGCTTCGGCCCTAATGAAAAACTGTTTTTT	CASSFGPNEKLFF
.	TRBJ1-2	TRBV10-2	.	TGCGCCAGCAGTGAGACCGCCGTCTATGGCTACACCTTC	CASSETAVYGYTF
.	TRBJ2-1	TRBV15	.	TGTGCCACCAGCAGAGCCGGGCCCGGCGGCAATGAGCAGTTCTTC	CATSRAGPGGNEQFF
.	TRBJ2-7	TRBV10-3	.	TGTGCCATCGGCCGGGACAACCACGAGCAGTACTTC	CAIGRDNHEQYF
.	TRBJ2-5	TRBV4-2	.	TGTGCCAGCAGCCAAGATCCGTACTCGCGCGAGGCCCAGTACTTC	CASSQDPYSREAQYF
few	TRBJ2-4	TRBV6-1	.	TGTGCCAGCAGAGAGGCAGGGAAAGCCAAAAACATTCAGTACTTC	CASREAGKAKNIQYF
.	TRBJ2-1	TRBV29-1	.	TGCAGCGTTGACCCCCCCGGGGATGAGCAGTTCTTC	CSVDPPGDEQFF
.	TRBJ2-3	TRBV12-5	TRBD2	TGTGCTAGTGGTTTGACGGGAGGGCGCGATACGCAGTATTTT	CASGLTGGRDTQYF
.	TRBJ1-5	TRBV19	.	TGTGCCAGTAGTACGGACGCCTTCGGGAATCAGCCCCAGCATTTT	CASSTDAFGNQPQHF
.	TRBJ2-7	TRBV5-1	TRBD1	TGCGCCAGCAGCGGGACAGGTAACCCCTACGAGCAGTACTTC	CASSGTGNPYEQYF
.	TRBJ1-4	TRBV5-5	.	TGTGCCAGCAGTCGGGCGCTGGGAACTAATGAAAAACTGTTTTTT	CASSRALGTNEKLFF
.	TRBJ2-1	TRBV15	TRBD2	TGTGCCACCAGCGGGGGACTAGCGAATTACAATGAGCAGTTCTTC	CATSGGLANYNEQFF